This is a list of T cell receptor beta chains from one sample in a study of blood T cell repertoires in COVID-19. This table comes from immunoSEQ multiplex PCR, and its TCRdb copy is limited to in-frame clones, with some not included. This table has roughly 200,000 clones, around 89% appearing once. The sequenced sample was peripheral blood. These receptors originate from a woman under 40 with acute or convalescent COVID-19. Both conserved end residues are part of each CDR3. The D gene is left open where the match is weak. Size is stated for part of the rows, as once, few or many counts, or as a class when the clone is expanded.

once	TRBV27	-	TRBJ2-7	CASSLSVVPSYEQYF	TGTGCCAGCAGTTTGAGCGTCGTTCCTTCCTACGAGCAGTACTTC
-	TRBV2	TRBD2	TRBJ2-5	CASSGTRRETQYF	TGTGCCAGCAGTGGGACTAGGAGGGAGACCCAGTACTTC
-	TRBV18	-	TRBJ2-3	CASSPSGATDTQYF	TGTGCCAGCTCACCGTCTGGGGCAACAGATACGCAGTATTTT
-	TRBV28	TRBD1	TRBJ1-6	CASSFSWIGDSDNSPLHF	TGTGCCAGCAGTTTCTCATGGATCGGGGACAGCGATAATTCACCCCTCCACTTT
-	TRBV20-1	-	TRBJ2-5	CSATLGLLQYF	TGCAGTGCTACGCTGGGGCTTTTACAATACTTC
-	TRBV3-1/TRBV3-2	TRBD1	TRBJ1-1	CASSPLGQGAWTEAFF	TGTGCCAGCAGCCCCCTGGGACAGGGGGCTTGGACTGAAGCTTTCTTT
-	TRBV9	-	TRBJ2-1	CASSVESSYNEQFF	TGTGCCAGCAGCGTAGAGAGCTCCTACAATGAGCAGTTCTTC
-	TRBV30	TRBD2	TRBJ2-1	CAWNSGRGEGEQFF	TGTGCCTGGAACAGCGGGAGGGGGGAAGGCGAGCAGTTCTTC
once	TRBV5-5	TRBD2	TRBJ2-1	CASSSRLAGYNEQFF	TGTGCCAGCAGCTCCAGACTAGCGGGCTACAATGAGCAGTTCTTC
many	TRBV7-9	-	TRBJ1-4	CASSLAAETNEKLFF	TGTGCCAGCAGCTTAGCTGCAGAAACTAATGAAAAACTGTTTTTT
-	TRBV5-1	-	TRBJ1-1	CASSTGTPRTEAFF	TGCGCCAGCAGCACCGGGACACCCAGGACTGAAGCTTTCTTT
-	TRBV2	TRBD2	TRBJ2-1	CASNGREGLRSEQFF	TGTGCCAGCAACGGGCGGGAGGGCCTTCGCAGTGAGCAGTTCTTC
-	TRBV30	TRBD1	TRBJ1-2	CAWTAGQSYGYTF	TGTGCCTGGACCGCGGGACAGTCCTATGGCTACACCTTC
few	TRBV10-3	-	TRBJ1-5	CAISDLFNQPQHF	TGTGCCATCAGTGATCTGTTCAATCAGCCCCAGCATTTT
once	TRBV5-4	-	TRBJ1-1	CASSLEGAAFF	TGTGCCAGCAGCTTGGAAGGGGCGGCTTTCTTT
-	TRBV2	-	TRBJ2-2	CASKRQGNTGELFF	TGTGCCAGCAAAAGGCAGGGCAACACCGGGGAGCTGTTTTTT
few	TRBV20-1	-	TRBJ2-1	CSASLSSYNEQFF	TGCAGTGCTAGTCTTAGCTCCTACAATGAGCAGTTCTTC
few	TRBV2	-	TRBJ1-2	CASQYLPYGYTF	TGTGCCAGCCAGTACCTCCCATATGGCTACACCTTC
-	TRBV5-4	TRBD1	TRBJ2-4	CASSLGGRGQGSIQYF	TGTGCCAGCAGCTTAGGGGGAAGGGGACAGGGGTCCATTCAGTACTTC
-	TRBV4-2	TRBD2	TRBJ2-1	CASSHELAGVNNEQFF	TGTGCCAGCAGCCACGAGCTAGCGGGAGTAAACAATGAGCAGTTCTTC
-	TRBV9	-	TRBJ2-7	CASSVPGGDEQYF	TGTGCCAGCAGCGTACCCGGTGGAGACGAGCAGTACTTC
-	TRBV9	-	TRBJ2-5	CASGGVTETQYF	TGTGCCAGCGGAGGGGTGACGGAGACCCAGTACTTC
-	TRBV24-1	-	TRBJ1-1	CATSDFSGEAFF	TGTGCCACCAGTGATTTTAGCGGAGAAGCTTTCTTT